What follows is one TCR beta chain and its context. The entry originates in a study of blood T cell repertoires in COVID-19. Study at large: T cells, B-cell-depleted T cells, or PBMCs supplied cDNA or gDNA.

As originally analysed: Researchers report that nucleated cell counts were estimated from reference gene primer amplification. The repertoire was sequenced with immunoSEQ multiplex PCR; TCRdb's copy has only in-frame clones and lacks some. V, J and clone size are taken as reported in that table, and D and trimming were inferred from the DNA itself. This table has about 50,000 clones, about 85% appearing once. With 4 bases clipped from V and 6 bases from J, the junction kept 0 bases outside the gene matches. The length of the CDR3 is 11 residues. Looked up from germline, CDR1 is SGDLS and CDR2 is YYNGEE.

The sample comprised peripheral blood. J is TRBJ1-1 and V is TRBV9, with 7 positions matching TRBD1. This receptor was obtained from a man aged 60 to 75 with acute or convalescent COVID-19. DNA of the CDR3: TGTGCCAGCAGCACAGGGGCTGAAGCTTTCTTT. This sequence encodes CASSTGAEAFF.